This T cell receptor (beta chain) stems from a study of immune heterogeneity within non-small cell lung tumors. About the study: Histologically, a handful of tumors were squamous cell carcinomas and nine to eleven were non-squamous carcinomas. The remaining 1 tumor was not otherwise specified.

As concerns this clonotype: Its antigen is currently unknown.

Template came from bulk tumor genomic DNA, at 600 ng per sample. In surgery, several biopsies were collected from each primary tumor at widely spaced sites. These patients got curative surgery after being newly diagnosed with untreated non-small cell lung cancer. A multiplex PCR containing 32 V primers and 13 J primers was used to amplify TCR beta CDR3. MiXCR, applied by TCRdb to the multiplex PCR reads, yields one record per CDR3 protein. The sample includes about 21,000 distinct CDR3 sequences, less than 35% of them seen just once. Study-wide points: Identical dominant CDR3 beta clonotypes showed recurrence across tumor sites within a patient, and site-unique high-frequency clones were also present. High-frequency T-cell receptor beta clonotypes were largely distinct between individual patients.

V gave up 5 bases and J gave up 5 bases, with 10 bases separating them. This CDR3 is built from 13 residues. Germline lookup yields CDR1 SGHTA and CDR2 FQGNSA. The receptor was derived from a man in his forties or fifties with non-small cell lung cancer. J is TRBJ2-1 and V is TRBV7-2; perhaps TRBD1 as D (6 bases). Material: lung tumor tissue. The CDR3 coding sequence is TGTGCCAGCAGCCGGACAGCCAACAATGAGCAGTTCTTC. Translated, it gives CASSRTANNEQFF.